This T cell receptor beta chain appears in the sequencing data of a study of response to subunit inactivated influenza vaccine listed by TCRdb under 2018. For the study in its entirety: Deep quantitative T cell receptor repertoire profiling was used in the study to track responses to a trivalent subunit inactivated influenza vaccine. Broad study findings and their caveats: The authors suggested that each seasonal influenza vaccination may recruit only a limited number of new T cells.

The library was prepared using RT-PCR. These reads were obtained on an Illumina HiSeq 2500. TCRdb ran its own pipeline on the public reads, namely fastp trimming at Q25 and MiXCR clone calling, and kept in-frame beta chains. Rows with one shared CDR3 protein collapse into an entry with the most common genes and DNA. The sample yields 610,000 or so distinct CDR3 sequences; less than 15% were counted once. Around 10% of the sample is held by the ten biggest clonotypes. CDR3 length: 12 amino acids, cysteine to phenylalanine. Only the CDR3 DNA stays, 36 bases, in frame from base 1. Relative to germline, V is 6 bases shorter and J is 4 bases shorter, with 9 bases between their ends. This clonotype has at least ten counts. Its antigen is not yet known. No base qualities exist here, and no much larger clone lies one base off it.

The chain joins TRBV12-3 or TRBV12-4 to TRBJ2-5; the D gene cannot be resolved reliably. This clonotype was obtained from a middle-aged man who received an inactivated influenza vaccine. Donor details come from another sample of the same person, matched by shared clones. Here the sequenced sample was PBMCs from blood, taken approximately 13 days after vaccination. Here the CDR3 is given as CASSQTRETQYF. The sequence in DNA is TGTGCCAGCAGCCAGACAAGAGAGACCCAGTACTTC.